Each of the 24 T cell receptor beta chains below was sequenced from the same sample in a study of T cell repertoires in cytomegalovirus infection. Antigen specificity for these receptors is unknown. Each CDR3 protein is one row after TCRdb ran MiXCR on the reads. The table has under 450,000 distinct CDR3 sequences, approximately 35% seen once. The sequenced sample was cultured PBMCs, obtained from culture after CMV antigen stimulation. Receptor source: a human donor in good health (CMV status not recorded). Some clones in this sample may be carry-over from other donors' samples.

V usage is TRBV12-3 or TRBV12-4 and J usage is TRBJ2-5, with TRBD1 identical over 7 bases. Unmatched junction bases numbered 7, after V lost 5 bases and J lost 1 base. CDR3 length: 15 amino acids. CDR3 amino acids: CASSLPGTVQETQYF. In DNA, the CDR3 is TGTGCCAGCAGTCTACCCGGGACAGTCCAAGAGACCCAGTACTTC.

This clonotype was counted many times. V gene TRBV7-2 combines with J gene TRBJ2-1; 9 bases agree with TRBD1. Germline CDR1 and CDR2: SGHTA and FQGNSA. The CDR3 loop spans 16 amino acids. The ends lost 6 bases at V and 6 bases at J; junction bases unmatched: 12. The CDR3 reads CASSLDRDRVINEQFF. The CDR3 nucleotides read TGTGCCAGCAGTCTCGACCGGGACAGGGTTATCAATGAGCAGTTCTTC.

This clonotype has only a few counts. This chain joins TRBV12-3 or TRBV12-4 and TRBJ2-2; D is perhaps TRBD2 (6 bases). CDR3 length: 15 residues. V dropped 7 bases and J dropped 2 bases, with 14 bases sitting between them. CDR3 sequence: CASTWGTFNTGELFF. In nucleotides, the CDR3 is TGTGCCAGCACCTGGGGGACTTTTAACACCGGGGAGCTGTTTTTT.

This clonotype came up a few times. The V call is TRBV27, the J call TRBJ2-1, with D perhaps TRBD1 (6 bases). The CDR3 covers 16 residues. Germline V gene lookup returns CDR1 MNHEY and CDR2 SMNVEV (reference sequence). Trimming cost V 1 base and J 3 bases, with 13 bases left between them. The CDR3 nucleotides are TGTGCCAGCAGTTTATTTTTGGCGGACAGCTACAATGAGCAGTTCTTC. As protein: CASSLFLADSYNEQFF.

The V gene is TRBV11-2, the J gene TRBJ2-7, with D possibly being TRBD2 (5 bases). Trimming shortened V by 2 bases and J by 5 bases, and 13 bases separated the two germline ends. There are 14 residues in the CDR3. Germline-derived CDR1 and CDR2 are SGHAT and FQNNGV. The CDR3 coding sequence is TGTGCCAGCAGCTTATCGGGTAGCGTGCACGAGCAGTACGTC. Protein product: CASSLSGSVHEQYV.

The chain combines TRBV19 with TRBJ2-5, with 10 positions matching TRBD2. V was clipped by 5 bases and J by 7 bases; unmatched bases: 7. The CDR3 loop spans 14 amino acids. The germline gives CDR1 LNHDA, CDR2 SQIVND (reference sequence). In DNA, the CDR3 is TGTGCCAGTAGTGGGCTAGCGGGAGTCGGGACCCAGTACTTC. It yields the protein CASSGLAGVGTQYF.

This chain links TRBV28 with TRBJ1-1; TRBD1 is a possible D gene (6 bases). Per the germline V gene, CDR1 is MDHEN and CDR2 is SYDVKM. CDR3 size: 14 residues. The ends were cut back, 7 bases at V and 2 bases at J, with 14 bases in the middle. CDR3 protein: CASNAPGTNTEAFF. CDR3 coding DNA: TGTGCCAGCAACGCCCCAGGGACAAACACTGAAGCTTTCTTT.

The gene calls are TRBV2 and TRBJ2-7; D possibly corresponds to TRBD2 (5 bases). The V gene lost 3 bases and the J gene lost 3 bases, with 15 bases spanning the gap. The CDR3 is 15 amino acids. Germline CDR1 is SNHLY and CDR2 is FYNNEI. The CDR3 DNA reads as TGTGCCAGCAGTGAGGGAAGGTTTGGGAGCTACGAGCAGTACTTC. It translates to CASSEGRFGSYEQYF.

This clonotype occurred a few times. CDR3 sequence: CASSLGPGGITDTQYF. The CDR3 DNA is TGTGCCAGCAGCTTAGGACCGGGAGGAATCACAGATACGCAGTATTTT. The rearrangement uses TRBV11-2 and TRBJ2-3, with 7 positions matching TRBD2. CDR3 length equals 16 residues. V dropped 1 base and J dropped 2; count of bases not matched to a gene: 6. CDR1 is SGHAT, CDR2 FQNNGV, per germline.

The V call is TRBV28, the J call TRBJ2-7; weak D call: TRBD1 (5 bases). From germline, CDR1 is MDHEN and CDR2 SYDVKM. Trimming pared 7 bases from V and 4 bases from J, leaving 11 bases between. CDR3 length: 12 amino acids. CDR3 in amino acids: CASNQGVYEQYF. The CDR3 nucleotides read TGTGCCAGCAACCAGGGCGTATACGAGCAGTACTTC.

The sample holds many counts of this clonotype. The chain employs TRBV7-2 and TRBJ2-1; no firm D call. Germline V gene data show CDR1 as SGHTA and CDR2 as FQGNSA. The CDR3 has 16 amino acids. V shed 1 base and J shed 0 bases, with 10 bases lying between them. CDR3 DNA sequence: TGTGCCAGCAGCTTAGTAGGGTCGAGCTCCTACAATGAGCAGTTCTTC. This translates into CASSLVGSSSYNEQFF.

The rearrangement joins TRBV4-2 to TRBJ2-2, with unresolved D. This CDR3 has 14 residues. Germline CDR1 LGHNA, CDR2 YNFKEQ. Trimming pared 4 bases from V and 2 bases from J, leaving 8 bases between. Here the CDR3 reads CASSRLPNTGELFF. The CDR3 nucleotides are TGTGCCAGCAGCCGTTTGCCCAACACCGGGGAGCTGTTTTTT.

CDR3 residues: CASSQGENTEAFF. The DNA of the CDR3 is TGTGCCAGCTCACAAGGGGAGAACACTGAAGCTTTCTTT. The rearrangement joins TRBV18 to TRBJ1-1; the D gene is possibly TRBD1 (5 bases). From germline, CDR1 is KGHSH and CDR2 LQKENI. CDR3 length: 13 residues. The V end lost 4 bases, the J end lost 1 base, and 7 bases lay between the germline ends.

The genes are TRBV7-8 and TRBJ1-2; D call uncertain. Trimming removed 1 base from V and 5 bases from J, with 11 bases in between. Germline CDR1 reads SGHVS; CDR2 reads FQNEAQ. There are 14 residues in the CDR3. The DNA for the CDR3 is TGTGCCAGCAGCTTAGTAGAGGGTGGTTATGGCTACACCTTC. As protein: CASSLVEGGYGYTF. Full variable domain (outside the CDR3, taken from reference TRBV7-8 and TRBJ1-2): GAGVSQSPRYKVAKRGQDVALRCDPISGHVSLFWYQQALGQGPEFLTYFQNEAQLDKSGLPSDRFFAERPEGSVSTLKIQRTQQEDSAVYLCASSLVEGGYGYTFGSGTRLTVV.

This clonotype was counted a few times. This chain uses TRBV7-2 with TRBJ1-2; 7 bases fit TRBD1. The CDR3 runs to 15 residues. Germline CDR1 reads SGHTA; CDR2 reads FQGNSA. With 1 base clipped from V and 3 bases from J, the junction kept 5 bases outside the gene matches. CDR3 sequence reads: CASSLVPGTDYGYTF. CDR3 nucleotides: TGTGCCAGCAGCTTAGTGCCCGGGACAGACTATGGCTACACCTTC.

V usage is TRBV4-1 and J usage is TRBJ2-1; 9 nucleotides agree with TRBD2. The V gene end was trimmed by 2 bases and the J gene end by 3 bases; junction bases not matched to a gene: 5. Germline V gene sequence: CDR1 MGHRA, CDR2 YSYEKL. The CDR3 runs 16 residues. CDR3 loop: CASSQISSGIYNEQFF. The CDR3 DNA sequence: TGCGCCAGCAGCCAAATATCTAGCGGGATCTACAATGAGCAGTTCTTC.

The chain links TRBV18 to TRBJ1-1; weak D call: TRBD1 (5 bases). The CDR3 is 13 residues long. Trimming removed 3 bases at V and 3 bases at J, with 8 bases between. The germline V gene encodes CDR1 KGHSH and CDR2 LQKENI. The CDR3 bases are TGTGCCAGCTCACCCAGGGATCACACTGAAGCTTTCTTT. Its protein is CASSPRDHTEAFF.

The rearrangement joins TRBV7-3 to TRBJ1-2; perhaps TRBD1 as D (6 bases). Per the germline V gene, CDR1 is SGHTA and CDR2 is FQGTGA. The CDR3 contains 13 residues. V lost 6 bases and J 8 bases, leaving 16 bases between the germline ends. Written as DNA, the CDR3 is TGTGCCAGCAGTCCGGTAACAGGGTTAGGCTACACCTTC. Its protein is CASSPVTGLGYTF.

A few counts support this clonotype. The chain carries TRBV6-2 or TRBV6-3 and TRBJ2-7, with 7 bases that match TRBD1. This CDR3 has 16 residues. Germline trimming cut 4 bases from V and 6 bases from J; bases unmatched to any gene: 15. CDR1 and CDR2 (germline): MNHEY, SVGEGT. The CDR3 coding sequence is TGTGCCAGCAGTTCGCAGGCTCGGGACAGTTCTCGCGAGCAGTACTTC. Protein sequence: CASSSQARDSSREQYF.

V and J are TRBV7-4 and TRBJ2-2, with TRBD1 matching over 7 bases. The CDR3 covers 15 residues. The germline V gene has CDR1 SGHVT and CDR2 SQSDAQ. The V segment lost 5 bases and the J segment 2 bases; nucleotides outside the gene matches: 5. The CDR3 nucleotides read TGTGCCAGCAGCGGACGACAGGGAAACACCGGGGAGCTGTTTTTT. Its protein product is CASSGRQGNTGELFF.

The chain carries TRBV4-3 and TRBJ2-3, with 9 bases fitting TRBD2. The J segment lost 0 bases and the V segment lost 0 bases, leaving 4 bases of the junction unmatched. Per germline, CDR1 LGHNA and CDR2 YSLEER. This CDR3 comprises 17 residues. CDR3 region: CASSQDSLAGSTDTQYF. The CDR3, as DNA: TGCGCCAGCAGCCAAGATAGCCTAGCGGGAAGCACAGATACGCAGTATTTT.

The J gene is TRBJ1-2, the V gene TRBV27; TRBD1 might be the D (5 bases). The CDR3 runs to 17 residues. CDR1 MNHEY and CDR2 SMNVEV come from the germline V gene (reference sequence). Between the trimmed V and J ends, which lost 4 bases and 0 bases, there was a span of 18 bases. This CDR3 is CASSWIAIKGTNYGYTF. In DNA form, the CDR3 reads TGTGCCAGCAGTTGGATAGCTATTAAGGGGACTAACTATGGCTACACCTTC.

This chain links TRBV7-9 with TRBJ2-7; TRBD2 aligns across 12 bases. Germline loops: CDR1 SEHNR, CDR2 FQNEAQ (reference sequence). V was clipped by 5 bases and J by 6 bases; unmatched bases: 5. The length of the CDR3 is 14 residues. The CDR3 region is CASSLQTSGSEQYV. The CDR3 nucleotides are TGTGCCAGCAGCCTACAGACTAGCGGGAGCGAGCAGTACGTC.

The table lists this clonotype with a few counts. The chain has TRBV7-2 and TRBJ2-7, with 8 bases identical to TRBD2. V lost 1 base and J lost 0; bases outside the gene matches: 5. CDR3 length: 16 residues. Germline CDR1 is SGHTA and CDR2 is FQGNSA. This CDR3 reads CASSLDGRAISYEQYF. CDR3 coding DNA: TGTGCCAGCAGCTTAGACGGGAGGGCCATCTCCTACGAGCAGTACTTC.